Detailed here is one T cell receptor (beta chain). Germline V gene lookup returns CDR1 SGHNT and CDR2 YYREEE (reference sequence). The CDR3 spans 16 residues. Trimming cost V 4 bases and J 0 bases; bases outside gene matches: 6. Sequencing used immunoSEQ multiplex PCR; TCRdb keeps in-frame clones, though not all of them. The table includes fewer than 650,000 clones, about 82% detected once. There were only Caucasian adults among the donors, and all lived in Nashville, Tennessee. This sample is drawn from a study of shared clonotypes between healthy human individuals. J is TRBJ2-2 and V is TRBV5-4; 7 bases align to TRBD1. The sequenced sample consisted of PBMCs. This TCR came from a woman aged 40 to 50 in good health. Some clones in this sample may be carry-over from other donors' samples. The CDR3 region is CASSRDRGSNTGELFF. CDR3 nucleotide sequence: TGTGCCAGCAGCCGGGACAGAGGGTCGAACACCGGGGAGCTGTTTTTT.